This TCR beta chain was documented in a study of T cells after yellow fever vaccination. TCRdb ran MiXCR on the 5' RACE reads and lists one entry per CDR3 protein. Of 60,000 or so distinct CDR3 sequences in the sample, approximately 7.7% were seen once. The CDR3 length is 15 residues. V lost 4 bases, J lost 3 bases, and 4 bases stayed unmatched. Germline V CDR1 and CDR2: LGHNA, YNFKEQ. Findings and caveats of the study: Abundant clonotypes from the bulk population could have been carried over as contaminants into FACS-sorted repertoires. Weaker, the secondary response had a peak occurring faster, on day 5 versus 15.

As for this clonotype: Its target is unknown.

J is TRBJ2-1 and V is TRBV4-2; TRBD1 agrees at 9 bases. The input for sequencing was CD8+ T cells sorted from PBMCs, taken on the day of the first yellow fever vaccination. The source is a man between 18 and 29 years old who received the YFV17D yellow fever vaccine. This CDR3 is CASSPDRGGYNEQFF. The CDR3 DNA is TGTGCCAGCAGCCCGGACAGGGGTGGCTACAATGAGCAGTTCTTC.